This T cell receptor beta chain was recorded in a study of cytomegalovirus exposure and HLA in healthy donors. Primers for the PCR totalled 60 Vbeta and 13 Jbeta. Original data processing: Unique TCR beta chains totaled some 81 million in a later count, with roughly 10 million of them shared. Repertoires were generated with immunoSEQ multiplex PCR, while TCRdb's copy carries only in-frame clones and drops some. The DNA gave D and trimming, while V, J and clone size come from that table. The table lists roughly 180,000 clones, more than 65% of them singletons. The CDR3 is made up of 17 amino acids. Germline values: CDR1 MNHEY, CDR2 SMNVEV (reference sequence). With 6 bases clipped from V and 6 bases from J, the junction kept 11 bases outside the gene matches.

The source of this sequence is a female donor in good health and CMV-seronegative. The chain carries TRBV27 and TRBJ2-7; TRBD2 aligns across 16 bases. Sequenced input: PBMCs. The CDR3: CASRGLAGGPGGGEQYF. CDR3 DNA: TGTGCCAGCAGGGGACTAGCGGGAGGGCCGGGAGGCGGCGAGCAGTACTTC.